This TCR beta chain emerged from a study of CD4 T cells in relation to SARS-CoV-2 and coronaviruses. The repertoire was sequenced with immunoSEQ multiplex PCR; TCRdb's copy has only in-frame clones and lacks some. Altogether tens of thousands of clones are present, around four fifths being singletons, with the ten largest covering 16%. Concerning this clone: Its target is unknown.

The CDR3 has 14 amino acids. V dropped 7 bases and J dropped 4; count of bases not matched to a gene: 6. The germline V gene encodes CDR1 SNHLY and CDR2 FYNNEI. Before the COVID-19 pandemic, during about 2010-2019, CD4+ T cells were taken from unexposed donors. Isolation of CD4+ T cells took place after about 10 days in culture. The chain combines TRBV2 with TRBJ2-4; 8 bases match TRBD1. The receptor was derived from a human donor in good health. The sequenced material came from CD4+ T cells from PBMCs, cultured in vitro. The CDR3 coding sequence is TGTGCCAGCAATCAGGGGGCGGGGAAAAACATTCAGTACTTC. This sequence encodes CASNQGAGKNIQYF.